Listed below are T cell receptor beta chains from one sample, sequenced in a study of cytomegalovirus exposure and HLA in healthy donors. Using immunoSEQ multiplex PCR, the repertoire was profiled, and TCRdb retains in-frame clones only, with some absent. The sample holds 95,000 to 150,000 clones, approximately 80% seen once. Sequenced sample: PBMCs. The receptors were sampled from a woman aged 40 to 55 in good health and CMV-seronegative. CDR3s include the opening cysteine and the closing phenylalanine or tryptophan. Fields, in order: V gene, J gene, clone size, D gene, CDR3 protein, CDR3 DNA. The D gene is left open where the match is weak. Clone size, where shown, is once, few, many, or a class for clones that have expanded.

V gene: TRBV4-1
J gene: TRBJ2-2
clone size: .
D gene: .
CDR3 protein: CASRPRADTGELFF
CDR3 DNA: TGCGCCAGCAGACCCAGGGCGGACACCGGGGAGCTGTTTTTT

V gene: TRBV29-1
J gene: TRBJ2-5
clone size: .
D gene: .
CDR3 protein: CSVDILETQYF
CDR3 DNA: TGCAGCGTTGATATCCTGGAGACCCAGTACTTC

V gene: TRBV29-1
J gene: TRBJ2-7
clone size: .
D gene: TRBD1
CDR3 protein: CSVGQGTSFEQYF
CDR3 DNA: TGCAGCGTGGGACAGGGGACGTCGTTTGAGCAGTACTTC

V gene: TRBV27
J gene: TRBJ1-1
clone size: .
D gene: .
CDR3 protein: CASSPPDKVAFF
CDR3 DNA: TGTGCCAGCAGTCCCCCCGACAAGGTGGCTTTCTTT

V gene: TRBV6-1
J gene: TRBJ2-7
clone size: .
D gene: .
CDR3 protein: CASSEGWVTTEGQYF
CDR3 DNA: TGTGCCAGCAGTGAAGGGTGGGTTACCACGGAGGGGCAGTACTTC

V gene: TRBV9
J gene: TRBJ2-2
clone size: .
D gene: .
CDR3 protein: CASSVNFAGELFF
CDR3 DNA: TGTGCCAGCAGCGTTAATTTCGCCGGGGAGCTGTTTTTT

V gene: TRBV19
J gene: TRBJ2-1
clone size: .
D gene: TRBD2
CDR3 protein: CASSMVLAGLLNEQFF
CDR3 DNA: TGTGCCAGTAGTATGGTCCTAGCGGGCCTTCTCAATGAGCAGTTCTTC

V gene: TRBV5-6
J gene: TRBJ1-3
clone size: .
D gene: .
CDR3 protein: CASSLAGSTNTIYF
CDR3 DNA: TGTGCCAGCAGCTTGGCCGGGAGCACTAACACCATATATTTT

V gene: TRBV30
J gene: TRBJ2-7
clone size: .
D gene: TRBD2
CDR3 protein: CAWSPPGTTYEQYF
CDR3 DNA: TGTGCCTGGAGTCCTCCCGGGACTACCTACGAGCAGTACTTC

V gene: TRBV14
J gene: TRBJ2-7
clone size: .
D gene: TRBD2
CDR3 protein: CASSQVRRGGLAGVSYEQYF
CDR3 DNA: TGTGCCAGCAGCCAAGTTAGGCGTGGGGGACTAGCGGGAGTGAGTTACGAGCAGTACTTC

V gene: TRBV11-1
J gene: TRBJ2-5
clone size: .
D gene: TRBD1
CDR3 protein: CASSRDRAQETQYF
CDR3 DNA: TGTGCCAGCAGCCGCGACAGGGCCCAAGAGACCCAGTACTTC

V gene: TRBV5-4
J gene: TRBJ2-3
clone size: .
D gene: TRBD2
CDR3 protein: CASSLLAGDTDTQYF
CDR3 DNA: TGTGCCAGCAGCTTGCTAGCGGGAGATACAGATACGCAGTATTTT

V gene: TRBV5-4
J gene: TRBJ1-1
clone size: once
D gene: .
CDR3 protein: CASRKGGTTEAFF
CDR3 DNA: TGTGCCAGCAGGAAGGGGGGGACCACTGAAGCTTTCTTT

V gene: TRBV19
J gene: TRBJ1-1
clone size: .
D gene: .
CDR3 protein: CASSFPGGASTEAFF
CDR3 DNA: TGTGCCAGTAGTTTCCCGGGGGGGGCCAGCACTGAAGCTTTCTTT

V gene: TRBV30
J gene: TRBJ1-1
clone size: .
D gene: .
CDR3 protein: CAWRQMNTEAFF
CDR3 DNA: TGTGCCTGGAGGCAGATGAACACTGAAGCTTTCTTT

V gene: TRBV5-6
J gene: TRBJ2-6
clone size: few
D gene: TRBD1
CDR3 protein: CASSPDRGYGGANVLTF
CDR3 DNA: TGTGCCAGCAGCCCGGACAGGGGCTATGGAGGGGCCAACGTCCTGACTTTC

V gene: TRBV6-1
J gene: TRBJ1-2
clone size: .
D gene: .
CDR3 protein: CASRQQVVDGYTF
CDR3 DNA: TGTGCCAGCAGACAACAGGTTGTCGATGGCTACACCTTC

V gene: TRBV9
J gene: TRBJ2-1
clone size: .
D gene: .
CDR3 protein: CASSVARSDEQFF
CDR3 DNA: TGTGCCAGCAGCGTAGCCCGGAGCGATGAGCAGTTCTTC

V gene: TRBV10-2
J gene: TRBJ2-1
clone size: .
D gene: TRBD2
CDR3 protein: CASSERLAEPYNEQFF
CDR3 DNA: TGCGCCAGCAGTGAAAGACTAGCGGAGCCCTACAATGAGCAGTTCTTC

V gene: TRBV7-3
J gene: TRBJ2-1
clone size: .
D gene: TRBD1
CDR3 protein: CASSKTGIYANEQFF
CDR3 DNA: TGTGCCAGCAGCAAGACAGGGATATACGCCAATGAGCAGTTCTTC

V gene: TRBV2
J gene: TRBJ2-7
clone size: once
D gene: .
CDR3 protein: CASSGPKLGYEQYF
CDR3 DNA: TGTGCCAGCAGTGGCCCGAAGCTTGGTTACGAGCAGTACTTC

V gene: TRBV2
J gene: TRBJ2-2
clone size: once
D gene: .
CDR3 protein: CASSGFTQYVGGELFF
CDR3 DNA: TGTGCCAGCAGTGGTTTTACACAGTATGTGGGCGGGGAGCTGTTTTTT

V gene: TRBV7-3
J gene: TRBJ1-5
clone size: .
D gene: .
CDR3 protein: CASSPGINSNQPQHF
CDR3 DNA: TGTGCCAGCAGCCCGGGGATTAATAGCAATCAGCCCCAGCATTTT

V gene: TRBV5-1
J gene: TRBJ1-1
clone size: .
D gene: TRBD1
CDR3 protein: CASSLGQSAEAFF
CDR3 DNA: TGCGCCAGCAGCCTGGGACAGTCCGCTGAAGCTTTCTTT

V gene: TRBV14
J gene: TRBJ2-7
clone size: .
D gene: .
CDR3 protein: CASSRYSIGSRVSNEQYF
CDR3 DNA: TGTGCCAGCAGCCGGTACTCGATTGGGAGTCGCGTAAGTAACGAGCAGTACTTC

V gene: TRBV7-5
J gene: TRBJ2-1
clone size: .
D gene: .
CDR3 protein: CARYGTRDSQTQDEQFF
CDR3 DNA: TGTGCCAGGTACGGAACCAGGGACAGCCAGACCCAGGATGAGCAGTTCTTC

V gene: TRBV7-6
J gene: TRBJ1-1
clone size: .
D gene: .
CDR3 protein: CASSRTLNTEAFF
CDR3 DNA: TGTGCCAGCAGCAGGACACTGAACACTGAAGCTTTCTTT

V gene: TRBV19
J gene: TRBJ2-3
clone size: .
D gene: .
CDR3 protein: CASQPFPGSTDTQYF
CDR3 DNA: TGTGCCAGTCAACCTTTTCCGGGGAGCACAGATACGCAGTATTTT

V gene: TRBV6-5
J gene: TRBJ2-1
clone size: .
D gene: TRBD2
CDR3 protein: CASTLLAGGRSEQFF
CDR3 DNA: TGTGCCAGCACCTTACTAGCGGGAGGCCGAAGTGAGCAGTTCTTC

V gene: TRBV2
J gene: TRBJ2-5
clone size: .
D gene: TRBD2
CDR3 protein: CASSASGGPRTQYF
CDR3 DNA: TGTGCCAGCAGTGCTAGCGGGGGACCAAGGACCCAGTACTTC

V gene: TRBV4-1
J gene: TRBJ2-1
clone size: .
D gene: TRBD2
CDR3 protein: CASSQPTSGDNEQFF
CDR3 DNA: TGCGCCAGCAGCCAACCGACTAGCGGGGACAATGAGCAGTTCTTC

V gene: TRBV19
J gene: TRBJ2-7
clone size: .
D gene: .
CDR3 protein: CASTAYGEQYF
CDR3 DNA: TGTGCCAGTACCGCTTACGGGGAGCAGTACTTC

V gene: TRBV5-8
J gene: TRBJ1-5
clone size: .
D gene: .
CDR3 protein: CASTRQKEQPQHF
CDR3 DNA: TGTGCCAGCACGAGACAGAAAGAACAGCCCCAGCATTTT

V gene: TRBV9
J gene: TRBJ1-2
clone size: .
D gene: TRBD1
CDR3 protein: CASSTERQGPDGYTF
CDR3 DNA: TGTGCCAGCAGCACCGAGAGACAGGGGCCAGATGGCTACACCTTC

V gene: TRBV10-3
J gene: TRBJ1-2
clone size: once
D gene: TRBD1
CDR3 protein: CAISGGQGWRYTF
CDR3 DNA: TGTGCCATCAGTGGGGGACAGGGCTGGCGCTACACCTTC

V gene: TRBV2
J gene: TRBJ2-3
clone size: .
D gene: TRBD2
CDR3 protein: CASRVLAEEEYF
CDR3 DNA: TGTGCCAGCAGAGTACTAGCGGAAGAGGAGTATTTT

V gene: TRBV4-1
J gene: TRBJ2-7
clone size: few
D gene: TRBD2
CDR3 protein: CASSQARGAYEQYF
CDR3 DNA: TGCGCCAGCAGCCAAGCACGGGGGGCCTACGAGCAGTACTTC

V gene: TRBV19
J gene: TRBJ2-1
clone size: .
D gene: .
CDR3 protein: CASSHRVNEQFF
CDR3 DNA: TGTGCCAGTAGCCACAGGGTCAATGAGCAGTTCTTC

V gene: TRBV2
J gene: TRBJ1-6
clone size: .
D gene: .
CDR3 protein: CASRDRVPNSPLHF
CDR3 DNA: TGTGCCAGCAGAGACCGGGTCCCCAATTCACCCCTCCACTTT

V gene: TRBV4-2
J gene: TRBJ2-5
clone size: .
D gene: .
CDR3 protein: CASSQDRRPRGGETQYF
CDR3 DNA: TGTGCCAGCAGCCAAGATAGACGCCCGCGTGGAGGAGAGACCCAGTACTTC

V gene: TRBV28
J gene: TRBJ1-3
clone size: .
D gene: TRBD1
CDR3 protein: CASVPGQGAGNTIYF
CDR3 DNA: TGTGCCAGCGTACCGGGACAGGGAGCTGGAAACACCATATATTTT

V gene: TRBV5-4
J gene: TRBJ2-3
clone size: .
D gene: TRBD1
CDR3 protein: CASSSRDRGSTDTQYF
CDR3 DNA: TGTGCCAGCAGCTCCCGGGACAGGGGCAGCACAGATACGCAGTATTTT

V gene: TRBV11-2
J gene: TRBJ2-1
clone size: .
D gene: TRBD1
CDR3 protein: CASSLDSDRGYNEQFF
CDR3 DNA: TGTGCCAGCAGCTTAGACTCGGACAGGGGGTACAATGAGCAGTTCTTC

V gene: TRBV9
J gene: TRBJ1-3
clone size: .
D gene: .
CDR3 protein: CASSVQVSGNTIYF
CDR3 DNA: TGTGCCAGCAGCGTACAGGTATCTGGAAACACCATATATTTT

V gene: TRBV18
J gene: TRBJ2-2
clone size: .
D gene: .
CDR3 protein: CASSPMTAHSTGELFF
CDR3 DNA: TGTGCCAGCTCACCCATGACAGCCCACAGCACCGGGGAGCTGTTTTTT

V gene: TRBV4-1
J gene: TRBJ1-1
clone size: few
D gene: .
CDR3 protein: CASSQDGSTEAFF
CDR3 DNA: TGCGCCAGCAGCCAAGATGGGAGCACTGAAGCTTTCTTT

V gene: TRBV2
J gene: TRBJ1-4
clone size: .
D gene: .
CDR3 protein: CASSEQGINEKLFF
CDR3 DNA: TGTGCCAGCAGTGAGCAGGGTATCAATGAAAAACTGTTTTTT

V gene: TRBV5-6
J gene: TRBJ2-5
clone size: .
D gene: .
CDR3 protein: CASGRETQYF
CDR3 DNA: TGTGCCAGCGGGAGAGAGACCCAGTACTTC